Presented here are 30 T cell receptor beta chains from one specimen sequenced in a study of T cell responses to AZD1222 COVID-19 vaccine (dated by TCRdb to the early 2020s). The time point label, read with the paper, signifies: about 28 days (+/-7) after the second vaccine dose. The library was made by the immunoSEQ multiplex PCR assay. Not all clones reach the TCRdb copy of this immuneACCESS table, which keeps in-frame sequences only. Checked studies attribute under half of the gap to unresolved V genes and leave the rest unexplained. The sample records 150,000 to 200,000 clones, about nine tenths of which are singletons. Of the sample, about 3.5% falls within the top ten clones. This specimen was peripheral blood, taken 28 days after the second AZD1222 dose. Receptor source: an adult who received the AZD1222 COVID-19 vaccine.

The V call is TRBV30, the J call TRBJ2-2, with D possibly TRBD2 on 6 matching bases. Germline CDR1 and CDR2: GTSNPN and SVGIG (reference sequence). The CDR3 is made up of 12 amino acids. With 3 bases removed from V and 6 bases from J, the gap between germline ends came to 8 bases. CDR3 nucleotides: TGTGCCTGGAGCCGGGGGTCCGGGGAGCTGTTTTTT. Protein product: CAWSRGSGELFF.

V is TRBV5-1 and J is TRBJ1-2; D is unresolved. The CDR3 is 13 residues long. V was pared by 0 bases and J by 4 bases, with 7 bases between. The germline V gene has CDR1 SGHRS and CDR2 YFSETQ. The CDR3 loop reads CASSLVPIYGYTF. For the CDR3, the DNA is TGCGCCAGCAGCTTGGTTCCAATCTATGGCTACACCTTC.

The chain recombines TRBV11-3 with TRBJ2-3; TRBD1 might be the D (5 bases). Germline V lookup: CDR1 SGHNT, CDR2 YENEEA. Trimming shortened V by 1 base and J by 11 bases, and 10 bases separated the two germline ends. This CDR3 spans 12 amino acids. CDR3 amino acids: CASSLGTGGQYF. For the CDR3, the DNA is TGTGCCAGCAGCTTAGGAACAGGTGGGCAGTATTTT.

The chain recombines TRBV11-3 with TRBJ2-7, with 9 bases identical to TRBD2. Germline assignment: CDR1 SGHNT and CDR2 YENEEA. V lost 6 bases, J lost 1 base, and 10 bases stayed unmatched. CDR3 length: 16 residues. DNA of the CDR3: TGTGCCAGCAGTCAACTTAGCGGGAGTGTTTCCTACGAGCAGTACTTC. Encoded protein: CASSQLSGSVSYEQYF. The variable domain in full, completed from reference TRBV11-3 and TRBJ2-7, reads EAGVVQSPRYKIIEKKQPVAFWCNPISGHNTLYWYLQNLGQGPELLIRYENEEAVDDSQLPKDRFSAERLKGVDSTLKIQPAELGDSAVYLCASSQLSGSVSYEQYFGPGTRLTVT.

The gene calls are TRBV5-1 and TRBJ2-1, with 8 bases that match TRBD2. This CDR3 region has 13 residues. Trimming at V came to 5 bases and at J to 4 bases, leaving 2 bases not matched to a gene. Germline values: CDR1 SGHRS, CDR2 YFSETQ. CDR3 DNA sequence: TGCGCCAGCAGGACTAGCGAGTACAATGAGCAGTTCTTC. It codes for CASRTSEYNEQFF.

This clone was detected only a few times. A read error may account for a junction end that differs from germline. The V gene is TRBV18, the J gene TRBJ1-6; perhaps TRBD1 as D (5 bases). The CDR3 length is 15 residues. Germline values: CDR1 KGHSH, CDR2 LQKENI. The CDR3 is CASSPLGAEDSPIHF. In DNA, the CDR3 is TGTGCCAGCTCACCACTAGGGGCGGAAGATTCACCCATCCACTTT.

This chain joins TRBV12-3 or TRBV12-4 and TRBJ1-5; 11 nucleotides line up with TRBD1. This CDR3 spans 13 amino acids. The junction had 6 bases not matched to a gene; V was cut back by 5 bases and J by 12 bases. DNA for the CDR3: TGTGCCAGCAGTCCAACCGGGACAGGGGGCCAGCATTTT. Amino acid sequence: CASSPTGTGGQHF.

The rearrangement joins TRBV6-5 to TRBJ2-7; possible D gene TRBD1, 5 bases. CDR3 length: 15 amino acids. Per germline, CDR1 MNHEY and CDR2 SVGAGI. V was clipped by 7 bases and J by 4 bases, with 20 bases between them. CDR3 nucleotide sequence: TGTGCCAGCAAAGAAGGGGCGCTTCCCTCTTACGAGCAGTACTTC. This translates into CASKEGALPSYEQYF.

The chain has TRBV23-1 and TRBJ2-4; tentatively, D is TRBD2 (5 bases). TRBV23-1 is labeled an ORF, and its function is uncertain. V was cut by 2 bases and J by 0 bases, with 20 bases left in between. The CDR3 totals 19 residues. The CDR3 coding sequence is TGCGCCAGCAGTCAACCGTCTTCGCAGAGGAGGAGAGCCAAAAACATTCAGTACTTC. It translates to CASSQPSSQRRRAKNIQYF.

The sample holds one count of this clone. V and J are TRBV11-2 and TRBJ2-3, with 9 nucleotides matching TRBD2. Germline assignment: CDR1 SGHAT and CDR2 FQNNGV. Trimming took 3 bases from V and 0 from J; bases not matched to a gene: 4. This CDR3 region has 16 residues. For the CDR3, the DNA is TGTGCCAGCAGCTTCGCGGGAGGGCCCAGCACAGATACGCAGTATTTT. It encodes CASSFAGGPSTDTQYF.

The V call is TRBV28, the J call TRBJ2-7; D assignment may be TRBD1 or TRBD2 (6 bases each). CDR1 and CDR2 (germline): MDHEN, SYDVKM. The CDR3 is 16 amino acids. V lost 4 bases and J 1 base, leaving 17 bases between the germline ends. This chain's CDR3 is CASSSRGLPSSYEQYF. The CDR3 DNA follows: TGTGCCAGCAGTTCCAGGGGACTTCCCTCTTCCTACGAGCAGTACTTC.

The genes are TRBV9 and TRBJ2-1; the match to TRBD2 covers 8 bases. This CDR3 has 17 residues. The ends lost 3 bases at V and 6 bases at J; junction bases unmatched: 14. Germline values: CDR1 SGDLS, CDR2 YYNGEE. CDR3 sequence (DNA): TGTGCCAGCAGCGGGGCCCTCCCAGGAGCGGGAGCCAATGAGCAGTTCTTC. Translated, it gives CASSGALPGAGANEQFF.

This chain uses TRBV7-2 with TRBJ2-2, with TRBD1 matching 8 bases. The V gene end was trimmed by 2 bases and the J gene end by 7 bases; junction bases not matched to a gene: 6. The CDR3 length is 15 residues. Germline V gene lookup returns CDR1 SGHTA and CDR2 FQGNSA. The CDR3 DNA reads as TGTGCCAGCAGCTTATGGGTACAGGGGGACGGGGAGCTGTTTTTT. Encoded protein: CASSLWVQGDGELFF.

The chain uses TRBV15 and TRBJ2-1, with a possible D match to TRBD2 (6 bases). The V end was cut by 5 bases, the J end by 0 bases, with 11 bases between. This CDR3 has 15 residues. CDR1 and CDR2 from the germline V gene are LNHNV and YYDKDF (reference sequence). In nucleotides, the CDR3 is TGTGCCACCAGCGCAAAGCGGGCCTCCTACAATGAGCAGTTCTTC. Translating gives CATSAKRASYNEQFF.

J is TRBJ2-7 and V is TRBV6-6; 7 bases agree with TRBD1. CDR1 and CDR2 (germline): MNHNY, SVGAGI (reference sequence). This CDR3 region has 16 residues. Trimming removed 6 bases from V and 0 bases from J; junction bases left unmatched: 11. The CDR3 loop reads CASRIQQGPSSYEQYF. As DNA, the CDR3 is TGTGCCAGCAGGATACAACAGGGGCCATCCTCCTACGAGCAGTACTTC.

The V gene is TRBV7-3, the J gene TRBJ2-2, with D perhaps TRBD2 (6 bases). The CDR3 spans 15 residues. V lost 4 bases and J lost 6, with 15 bases in between. The germline gives CDR1 SGHTA, CDR2 FQGTGA. This CDR3 is CASSSRGGVAGELFF. The CDR3 DNA is TGTGCCAGCAGCTCCCGCGGCGGGGTAGCCGGGGAGCTGTTTTTT.

This chain uses TRBV18 with TRBJ1-2; TRBD1 agrees at 7 bases. The V and J ends lost 3 bases and 6 bases, in that order; junction bases with no gene match: 4. The CDR3 sequence is 13 residues long. Per the germline V gene, CDR1 is KGHSH and CDR2 is LQKENI. CDR3 sequence: CASSPGTAHGYTF. CDR3 nucleotides: TGTGCCAGCTCACCCGGGACAGCCCATGGCTACACCTTC. Complete variable domain (other parts from reference TRBV18 and TRBJ1-2): NAGVMQNPRHLVRRRGQEARLRCSPMKGHSHVYWYRQLPEEGLKFMVYLQKENIIDESGMPKERFSAEFPKEGPSILRIQQVVRGDSAAYFCASSPGTAHGYTFGSGTRLTVV.

This chain links TRBV6-2 or TRBV6-3 with TRBJ1-2, with 9 positions matching TRBD1. Germline V gene sequence: CDR1 MNHEY, CDR2 SVGEGT. Unmatched junction bases numbered 10, after V lost 3 bases and J lost 8 bases. This CDR3 contains 15 residues. The CDR3 region is CASSYTGTGIGGYTF. Written as DNA, the CDR3 is TGTGCCAGCAGTTATACCGGGACAGGGATCGGGGGCTACACCTTC.

This clone was picked up a small number of times. The V call is TRBV3-1 (or the pseudogene TRBV3-2), the J call TRBJ1-5; the D gene is possibly TRBD1 (5 bases). Between the trimmed V and J ends, which lost 0 bases and 6 bases, there was a span of 18 bases. There are 17 residues in the CDR3. CDR1 LGHDT and CDR2 YNNKEL come from the germline V gene (reference sequence). CDR3 loop: CASSQDPGVGVRQPQHF. Here the CDR3 DNA reads TGTGCCAGCAGCCAAGATCCCGGGGTAGGGGTTCGTCAGCCCCAGCATTTT.

This clone showed up just a few times. The V call is TRBV10-3, the J call TRBJ2-7; D perhaps matches TRBD2 (6 bases). The CDR3 spans 12 residues. V lost 10 bases and J 2 bases, leaving 12 bases between the germline ends. In germline, CDR1 is ENHRY, CDR2 SYGVKD. The DNA for the CDR3 is TGTGCCACCAACGGGGGAACCTACGAGCAGTACTTC. It translates to CATNGGTYEQYF.

This chain joins TRBV30 and TRBJ1-4; D is ambiguous. This CDR3 spans 16 amino acids. Germline V gene data show CDR1 as GTSNPN and CDR2 as SVGIG (reference sequence). The V gene lost 0 bases and the J gene lost 1 base, with 12 bases spanning the gap. The CDR3 here is CAWSVSVAGTNEKLFF. DNA of the CDR3: TGTGCCTGGAGTGTAAGTGTAGCAGGAACTAATGAAAAACTGTTTTTT. Drawing the rest from reference TRBV30 and TRBJ1-4, the complete variable domain is SQTIHQWPATLVQPVGSPLSLECTVEGTSNPNLYWYRQAAGRGLQLLFYSVGIGQISSEVPQNLSASRPQDRQFILSSKKLLLSDSGFYLCAWSVSVAGTNEKLFFGSGTQLSVL.

The chain is built from TRBV28 and TRBJ1-5; 7 bases agree with TRBD1. Germline assignment: CDR1 MDHEN and CDR2 SYDVKM. The CDR3 covers 14 residues. V shed 7 bases and J 7 bases; nucleotides not matched to a gene: 10. The CDR3 is CASNLGGRQQPQHF. CDR3 DNA: TGTGCCAGCAACCTAGGGGGCCGGCAGCAGCCCCAGCATTTT. The whole variable domain, remainder taken from reference TRBV28 and TRBJ1-5, is DVKVTQSSRYLVKRTGEKVFLECVQDMDHENMFWYRQDPGLGLRLIYFSYDVKMKEKGDIPEGYSVSREKKERFSLILESASTNQTSMYLCASNLGGRQQPQHFGDGTRLSIL.

V is TRBV10-2 and J is TRBJ2-5; 8 positions agree with TRBD2. This CDR3 is built from 13 residues. Germline CDR1 reads WSHSY; CDR2 reads SAAADI. V trimming: 0 bases; J trimming: 9 bases; junction bases outside the gene matches: 3. The DNA for the CDR3 is TGCGCCAGCAGTGAGTCCCAGCGGGGGTCCCAGTACTTC. Translating gives CASSESQRGSQYF.

The chain couples TRBV5-4 to TRBJ2-4, with D perhaps matching TRBD1 (6 bases). The V gene's germline CDR1 is SGHNT and CDR2 YYREEE (reference sequence). This CDR3 spans 16 amino acids. The V gene lost 0 bases and the J gene lost 2 bases, with 12 bases spanning the gap. In DNA, the CDR3 is TGTGCCAGCAGCTTGGATCTGGGGGCGACCAAAAACATTCAGTACTTC. This encodes CASSLDLGATKNIQYF.

This clone was counted between two and nine times. This chain links TRBV7-9 with TRBJ1-4; D ambiguous. The CDR3 runs 14 residues. The V gene lost 2 bases and the J gene lost 6 bases, with 10 bases spanning the gap. Germline V gene lookup returns CDR1 SEHNR and CDR2 FQNEAQ (reference sequence). The CDR3: CASSLSRRDEKLFF. The CDR3 DNA reads as TGTGCCAGCAGCTTAAGTCGGAGAGATGAAAAACTGTTTTTT.

The rearrangement links TRBV30 to TRBJ1-3; D remains ambiguous. The V and J ends lost 2 bases and 3 bases respectively, with 11 bases between them. Looked up from germline, CDR1 is GTSNPN and CDR2 is SVGIG (reference sequence). The CDR3 totals 14 residues. CDR3 DNA: TGTGCCTGGAGTCGCGGGGAGGGTGGAAACACCATATATTTT. Translating it yields CAWSRGEGGNTIYF.

The chain carries TRBV28 and TRBJ2-7, with D perhaps TRBD2 (5 bases). Germline V gives CDR1 MDHEN, CDR2 SYDVKM. V lost 1 base and J lost 5, with 18 bases in between. This CDR3 has 16 amino acids. The CDR3 here is CASSLSLAQAEDEQYF. The CDR3 DNA reads as TGTGCCAGCAGTTTATCTCTGGCCCAAGCGGAGGACGAGCAGTACTTC.

The chain has TRBV6-5 and TRBJ2-7; TRBD1 might be the D (5 bases). V lost 5 bases and J 2 bases, leaving 13 bases between the germline ends. The CDR3 consists of 14 residues. Germline CDR1 and CDR2: MNHEY and SVGAGI. This CDR3 is CASSNQGRAYEQYF. For the CDR3, the DNA is TGTGCCAGCAGTAACCAGGGAAGGGCCTACGAGCAGTACTTC.

This clone is a singleton in its sample. The V call is TRBV3-1 (or the pseudogene TRBV3-2), the J call TRBJ2-1; D is undetermined. The germline CDR1 and CDR2 sequences are LGHDT and YNNKEL (reference sequence). The length of the CDR3 is 13 residues. The V end was cut by 5 bases, the J end by 3 bases, with 8 bases between. The CDR3 is CASSSWNYNEQFF. CDR3 DNA: TGTGCCAGCAGCTCGTGGAACTACAATGAGCAGTTCTTC.

The chain joins TRBV5-1 to TRBJ1-1; possible D gene TRBD1, 6 bases. The CDR3 is made up of 14 amino acids. The germline CDR1 and CDR2 sequences are SGHRS and YFSETQ. The V and J ends lost 4 bases and 7 bases respectively, with 17 bases between them. The CDR3 DNA follows: TGCGCCAGCAGCCTGGAACCGGGGGCAGGTGAAGCTTTCTTT. Its protein product is CASSLEPGAGEAFF.